This entry lists 9 T cell receptor beta chains sequenced from one sample in a study of CD8 T cells in Susac syndrome. An amount of RNA that ranged from roughly 0.45 to 1 ug was reverse transcribed with random hexamers. TCRdb independently ran MiXCR on the immunoSEQ multiplex PCR reads; one entry per CDR3 protein. The table records about 110,000 distinct CDR3 sequences, roughly 94% of them present only once. The sequencing input was CD8+ T cells from PBMCs. The receptors derive from a human donor with Susac syndrome.

This clonotype was counted a single time. The chain combines TRBV9 with TRBJ1-1; the D is unclear. V lost 1 base to trimming and J lost 1 base, with 14 bases between them. From germline, CDR1 is SGDLS and CDR2 YYNGEE. This CDR3 contains 16 residues. CDR3 sequence (DNA): TGTGCCAGCAGCGTATCGCCAGGCCAACCGAACACTGAAGCTTTCTTT. Amino acid sequence: CASSVSPGQPNTEAFF.

This sequence joins TRBV11-2 and TRBJ1-6; D remains ambiguous. V dropped 0 bases and J dropped 9 bases, with 12 bases sitting between them. The CDR3 has 15 amino acids. Germline CDR1 is SGHAT and CDR2 is FQNNGV. The DNA of the CDR3 is TGTGCCAGCAGCTTAGATCGCAGTCGGCGTTCACCCCTCCACTTT. Translating it yields CASSLDRSRRSPLHF.

This clonotype was detected only once. V is TRBV21-1 and J is TRBJ1-1. TRBV21-1 is designated a pseudogene. The CDR3 contains 14 residues. CDR3 amino acids: CASSRDSVNTEAFF. CDR3 sequence (DNA): TGTGCCAGCAGCAGAGATAGCGTGAACACTGAAGCTTTCTTT.

The chain links TRBV7-2 to TRBJ2-3; D is unresolved. V was pared by 5 bases and J by 1 base, with 7 bases between. The CDR3 loop spans 13 amino acids. The germline CDR1 and CDR2 sequences are SGHTA and FQGNSA. CDR3 DNA: TGTGCCAGCAGCCACATCGGCACAGATACGCAGTATTTT. Amino acids: CASSHIGTDTQYF.

This clonotype has a single count. J is TRBJ1-6 and V is TRBV15; tentatively, D is TRBD1 (5 bases). CDR3 size: 16 residues. Germline CDR1 and CDR2: LNHNV and YYDKDF (reference sequence). With 0 bases removed from V and 9 bases from J, the gap between germline ends came to 15 bases. Here the CDR3 reads CATSRDKGTGSSPLHF. CDR3 bases: TGTGCCACCAGCAGAGATAAAGGGACGGGGAGTTCACCCCTCCACTTT.

CDR3 in DNA: TGCAGTGCCGAGTCTGGAGGTTTAGCTTTCTTT. Its protein is CSAESGGLAFF. V and J are TRBV20-1 and TRBJ1-1; D not certain. The CDR3 has 11 amino acids. V was trimmed by 6 bases and J by 10 bases, leaving 15 bases between them. The germline CDR1 and CDR2 sequences are DFQATT and SNEGSKA (reference sequence).

The chain combines TRBV9 with TRBJ1-1; TRBD1 matches at 7 bases. The germline CDR1 and CDR2 sequences are SGDLS and YYNGEE. Trimming at V came to 0 bases and at J to 5 bases, leaving 7 bases not matched to a gene. The length of the CDR3 is 15 residues. CDR3 protein: CASSVGETGRTEAFF. The CDR3 coding sequence is TGTGCCAGCAGCGTAGGGGAGACAGGGAGGACTGAAGCTTTCTTT.

This chain connects TRBV14 to TRBJ2-1; D gene ambiguous. The CDR3 sequence is 14 residues long. Trimming removed 1 base from V and 6 bases from J, with 10 bases in between. Germline-derived CDR1 and CDR2 are SGHDN and FVKESK. CDR3 nucleotide sequence: TGTGCCAGCAGCCAAGCCGGATGGGGCAATGAGCAGTTCTTC. It yields the protein CASSQAGWGNEQFF.

This chain uses TRBV6-5 with TRBJ2-1; 7 nucleotides line up with TRBD1. The CDR3 consists of 17 residues. The V gene end was trimmed by 0 bases and the J gene end by 6 bases; junction bases not matched to a gene: 11. Germline V gene lookup returns CDR1 MNHEY and CDR2 SVGAGI. CDR3 amino acids: CASSYSSTGRIANEQFF. The DNA for the CDR3 is TGTGCCAGCAGTTACTCCTCGACAGGGCGTATTGCCAATGAGCAGTTCTTC.